Listed below are T cell receptor beta chains from one sample, sequenced in a study of vaccination and CD4 T cells after COVID-19. Via MiXCR, TCRdb re-called the PCR reads, giving one row per CDR3 protein. The sample lists approximately 11,000 distinct CDR3 sequences; more than 30% were seen once. These receptors' targets are unknown. The sequenced material came from cultured CD4+ T cells from blood. Source of these receptors: a human donor with COVID-19. Each CDR3 is given with its conserved first and last residue. The order of the fields is V gene, CDR3 length, D gene, clone size, J gene, CDR3 protein, CDR3 DNA. The D gene is left open where the match is weak. Not every row has a clone size; where given, it reads once, few, many or a size class.

TRBV7-2	15	.	medium-sized	TRBJ1-6	CASSLTGPYNSPLHF	TGTGCCAGCAGCTTGACGGGACCTTATAATTCACCCCTCCACTTT
TRBV30	14	.	.	TRBJ1-2	CAWSVRGRDYGYTF	TGTGCCTGGAGTGTACGGGGGCGAGACTATGGCTACACCTTC
TRBV4-2	15	TRBD2	few	TRBJ2-7	CASSQDRGGPYEQYF	TGTGCCAGCAGCCAAGATCGGGGGGGGCCCTACGAGCAGTACTTC
TRBV19	16	TRBD1	few	TRBJ1-6	CASSIAGTGVGSPLHF	TGTGCCAGTAGTATAGCCGGGACAGGGGTGGGTTCACCCCTCCACTTT
TRBV15	15	TRBD1	few	TRBJ1-6	CATSLTPGQGSPLHF	TGTGCCACCAGCCTAACGCCCGGACAGGGTTCACCCCTCCACTTT
TRBV2	15	.	few	TRBJ1-6	CASMQDYGNNSPLHF	TGTGCCAGCATGCAAGACTACGGTAATAATTCACCCCTCCACTTT
TRBV20-1	19	TRBD2	few	TRBJ2-3	CSARDLPTSLAGRTDTQYF	TGCAGTGCTAGAGATCTACCAACCTCCCTAGCGGGGAGGACAGATACGCAGTATTTT
TRBV7-9	18	.	.	TRBJ1-6	CASSLGQGTSSYNSPLHF	TGTGCCAGCAGCTTAGGGCAGGGGACAAGCTCCTATAATTCACCCCTCCACTTT
TRBV21-1	14	.	medium-sized	TRBJ1-5	CASSPGTGNQPQHF	TGTGCCAGCAGTCCCGGGACAGGGAATCAGCCCCAGCATTTT
TRBV2	13	.	few	TRBJ2-2	CASGASNTGELFF	TGTGCCAGCGGGGCTTCGAACACCGGGGAGCTGTTTTTT
TRBV6-2/TRBV6-3	12	.	few	TRBJ2-1	CASTDSLDEQFF	TGTGCCAGCACAGACTCACTCGATGAGCAGTTCTTC
TRBV6-1	14	TRBD1	few	TRBJ1-1	CASRGDRGNTEAFF	TGTGCCAGCAGGGGGGACAGAGGGAACACTGAAGCTTTCTTT
TRBV20-1	16	.	medium-sized	TRBJ1-1	CSATRPKGGANTEAFF	TGCAGTGCTACCCGGCCGAAGGGAGGGGCGAACACTGAAGCTTTCTTT
TRBV6-1	10	.	.	TRBJ1-5	CASGTQPQHF	TGTGCCAGCGGTACCCAGCCCCAGCATTTT
TRBV6-5	18	TRBD2	.	TRBJ2-7	CASSYSRTSGGSSYEQYF	TGTGCCAGCAGTTACTCAAGAACTAGCGGGGGGAGCTCCTACGAGCAGTACTTC
TRBV11-2	16	.	.	TRBJ2-3	CASSLEGGTSTDTQYF	TGTGCCAGCAGCTTAGAGGGGGGAACTAGCACAGATACGCAGTATTTT
TRBV7-8	14	.	.	TRBJ1-3	CASSRTGPGNTIYF	TGTGCCAGCAGCCGAACAGGACCTGGAAACACCATATATTTT
TRBV10-3	13	TRBD1	.	TRBJ2-7	CAINQGESYEQYF	TGTGCCATCAACCAGGGGGAATCCTACGAGCAGTACTTC
TRBV14	16	.	.	TRBJ2-2	CASSQQFWGTAGELFF	TGTGCCAGCAGCCAACAATTTTGGGGAACCGCCGGGGAGCTGTTTTTT
TRBV6-1	14	TRBD1	.	TRBJ2-2	CASSEGQGTGELFF	TGTGCCAGCAGTGAAGGACAGGGGACCGGGGAGCTGTTTTTT
TRBV10-3	15	.	few	TRBJ2-5	CAIRPVGGAEETQYF	TGTGCCATCAGGCCCGTTGGGGGAGCGGAAGAGACCCAGTACTTC
TRBV11-2	13	.	few	TRBJ1-2	CASSRREYYGYTF	TGTGCCAGCAGCCGCAGGGAGTACTATGGCTACACCTTC
TRBV20-1	14	TRBD1	.	TRBJ2-1	CSAELGTGFDEQFF	TGCAGTGCTGAGTTAGGGACAGGGTTTGATGAGCAGTTCTTC
TRBV12-3/TRBV12-4	17	TRBD1	once	TRBJ1-1	CASRGDRGRPLNTEAFF	TGTGCCAGCAGGGGAGACAGGGGGCGACCGCTGAACACTGAAGCTTTCTTT
TRBV18	14	.	.	TRBJ1-1	CASSPRSGYTEAFF	TGTGCCAGCTCACCACGGTCCGGTTACACTGAAGCTTTCTTT
TRBV28	15	.	few	TRBJ1-5	CASRPDRQINQPQHF	TGTGCCAGCAGACCCGACAGGCAAATTAATCAGCCCCAGCATTTT
TRBV1	16	.	few	TRBJ2-3	CTSSQSPGGSTDTQYF	TGCACCAGCAGCCAATCCCCGGGAGGGAGCACAGATACGCAGTATTTT